The 10 T cell receptor beta chains in this list originate from one sample, sequenced in a study of identical twins. MiXCR, applied by TCRdb to the 5' RACE reads, yields one record per CDR3 protein. The sample contains some 1,600,000 distinct CDR3 sequences, around 33% of which appear only once. Sequenced sample: cord blood. The receptors shown here come from a newborn girl in good health.

This chain joins TRBV12-3 or TRBV12-4 and TRBJ1-5; tentatively, D is TRBD1 (5 bases). With 2 bases removed from V and 2 bases from J, the gap between germline ends came to 16 bases. The CDR3 loop spans 17 amino acids. This CDR3 is CASSLLILGRGNQPQHF. CDR3 nucleotides: TGTGCCAGCAGTTTATTGATATTGGGCAGGGGCAATCAGCCCCAGCATTTT.

The V call is TRBV20-1, the J call TRBJ2-7; D gene unclear. V dropped 3 bases and J dropped 3 bases, with 18 bases sitting between them. CDR3 size: 15 residues. The germline gives CDR1 DFQATT, CDR2 SNEGSKA (reference sequence). CDR3 region: CSASRRPALNYEQYF. The CDR3 nucleotides are TGCAGTGCTAGTCGCAGACCCGCGCTCAACTACGAGCAGTACTTC.

This clonotype came up many times. The chain combines TRBV24-1 with TRBJ2-7; D assignment may be TRBD1 or TRBD2 (6 bases each). Germline CDR1 is KGHDR and CDR2 is SFDVKD. The CDR3 totals 14 residues. V was shortened by 4 bases and J by 0 bases, with 9 bases between the two germline ends. The CDR3 loop reads CATSEQGGSYEQYF. Here the CDR3 DNA reads TGTGCCACCAGTGAACAGGGAGGCTCCTACGAGCAGTACTTC.

This clonotype was seen more than once but under ten times. The chain recombines TRBV12-3 or TRBV12-4 with TRBJ1-4; D gene unclear. The CDR3 length is 16 residues. Trimming took 2 bases from V and 0 from J, leaving 10 bases between them. CDR3 coding DNA: TGTGCCAGCAGTTTAAGGGTCTCATCAACTAATGAAAAACTGTTTTTT. Translating gives CASSLRVSSTNEKLFF.

In its sample, this clonotype was seen a few times. This chain connects TRBV28 to TRBJ1-2; D uncertain. Germline V gene sequence: CDR1 MDHEN, CDR2 SYDVKM. The CDR3 runs to 14 residues. Trimming pared 2 bases from V and 2 bases from J, leaving 9 bases between. CDR3 protein: CASSLESINYGYTF. The CDR3 nucleotides are TGTGCCAGCAGTTTAGAGTCTATAAACTATGGCTACACCTTC.

The chain carries TRBV4-1 and TRBJ2-1; D remains ambiguous. CDR1 and CDR2 (germline): MGHRA, YSYEKL. This CDR3 region has 16 residues. V lost 2 bases and J lost 2, with 13 bases in between. Written as DNA, the CDR3 is TGCGCCAGCAGCCAATTCTCCCTAGAAGCCTACAATGAGCAGTTCTTC. It is translated as CASSQFSLEAYNEQFF.

There are many counts of this clonotype. This chain connects TRBV29-1 to TRBJ2-3; the D gene is possibly TRBD2 (6 bases). Germline V gene lookup returns CDR1 SQVTM and CDR2 ANQGSEA. The V and J ends lost 5 bases and 0 bases respectively, with 15 bases between them. The CDR3 is 15 residues long. The CDR3 protein is CSVTRKGGSTDTQYF. The DNA for the CDR3 is TGCAGCGTTACCCGCAAAGGAGGGAGCACAGATACGCAGTATTTT.

The chain recombines TRBV6-1 with TRBJ2-2, with TRBD2 as a possible D gene (5 bases). The V end was cut by 9 bases, the J end by 0 bases, with 17 bases between. Germline V gives CDR1 MNHNS, CDR2 SASEGT. The CDR3 is 16 residues long. For the CDR3, the DNA is TGTGCCAGTGCATCGGGGTACAGCACGAACACCGGGGAGCTGTTTTTT. It is translated as CASASGYSTNTGELFF.

The rearrangement uses TRBV4-2 and TRBJ2-5; D possibly uses TRBD1 or TRBD2 (5 bases each). The ends were cut back, 1 base at V and 5 bases at J, with 17 bases in the middle. Per germline, CDR1 LGHNA and CDR2 YNFKEQ. CDR3 length: 16 residues. The CDR3 here is CASSQGDGLGVETQYF. In nucleotides, the CDR3 is TGTGCCAGCAGCCAAGGGGACGGCCTGGGGGTGGAGACCCAGTACTTC.

This clonotype has more than one count but fewer than ten. V is TRBV7-9 and J is TRBJ1-2; possible D gene TRBD1, 5 bases. CDR3 size: 14 residues. V gave up 6 bases and J gave up 4 bases, with 15 bases separating them. The V gene's germline CDR1 is SEHNR and CDR2 FQNEAQ (reference sequence). Here the CDR3 DNA reads TGTGCCAGCAGTCCTGTGGGGGTCGGCTATGGCTACACCTTC. This codes for CASSPVGVGYGYTF.